The rows below give T cell receptor beta chains drawn from one sample of a study of T cells after yellow fever vaccination. TCRdb re-derived calls from the 5' RACE reads in MiXCR, one entry per CDR3 protein. The repertoire includes about 320,000 distinct CDR3 sequences, around 4.5% of them detected once, and less than 20% sits in the top ten. The specimen was PBMCs, collected 15 days after the yellow fever booster vaccination. The receptors shown here come from a man aged 18 to 29 who received the YFV17D yellow fever vaccine. Both conserved end residues are part of each CDR3. A D gene is named only where the DNA matches it firmly. The size of a clone is reported for some rows only, either as once, few or many, or as a class for expanded clones.

V gene	J gene	clone size	D gene	CDR3 protein	CDR3 DNA
TRBV6-2/TRBV6-3	TRBJ1-2	few	.	CASSPFAGRNYGYTF	TGTGCCAGCAGCCCCTTCGCGGGTAGGAACTATGGCTACACCTTC
TRBV6-6	TRBJ1-2	many	TRBD1	CASDPTGYYGYTF	TGTGCCAGTGACCCGACAGGGTACTATGGCTACACCTTC
TRBV3-1	TRBJ2-3	few	TRBD2	CASSGLAGTQYF	TGTGCCAGCAGCGGTCTAGCGGGTACGCAGTATTTT
TRBV12-3/TRBV12-4	TRBJ2-5	many	.	CASSALGGGIQETQYF	TGTGCCAGCAGCGCCTTAGGGGGGGGCATCCAAGAGACCCAGTACTTC
TRBV3-1	TRBJ1-2	few	TRBD1	CASSARTGPYGYTF	TGTGCCAGCAGCGCCCGGACAGGCCCCTATGGCTACACCTTC
TRBV6-1	TRBJ1-1	.	.	CASSESGPWTEAFF	TGTGCCAGCAGTGAATCCGGGCCGTGGACTGAAGCTTTCTTT
TRBV12-3/TRBV12-4	TRBJ2-3	few	TRBD2	CASSLGDLIAGTVDTQYF	TGTGCCAGCAGTTTAGGGGACCTGATAGCGGGGACGGTAGATACGCAGTATTTT
TRBV7-3	TRBJ2-1	many	TRBD2	CASSLAGGLGEQFF	TGTGCCAGCAGCTTAGCGGGGGGCCTAGGGGAGCAGTTCTTC
TRBV3-1	TRBJ1-1	.	.	CASSQVIRDTEAFF	TGTGCCAGCAGCCAAGTAATACGGGACACTGAAGCTTTCTTT
TRBV9	TRBJ2-3	few	.	CASSADGGGGTDTQYF	TGTGCCAGCAGCGCCGATGGGGGCGGGGGAACAGATACGCAGTATTTT
TRBV9	TRBJ1-2	many	.	CASSLEGSGAENYGYTF	TGTGCCAGCAGCCTAGAGGGCTCGGGGGCAGAAAACTATGGCTACACCTTC
TRBV15	TRBJ1-5	many	.	CATSSQGGQPQHF	TGTGCCACCAGCAGCCAGGGAGGGCAGCCCCAGCATTTT
TRBV7-3	TRBJ2-1	few	TRBD1	CASSKRAGTGDNEQFF	TGTGCCAGCAGCAAGAGGGCCGGGACAGGGGACAATGAGCAGTTCTTC
TRBV27	TRBJ2-2	few	.	CASSPKGVTNTGELFF	TGTGCCAGCAGCCCCAAGGGGGTAACGAACACCGGGGAGCTGTTTTTT
TRBV4-2	TRBJ1-5	.	TRBD1	CASSQAGGAGNQPQHF	TGTGCCAGCAGCCAGGCAGGGGGCGCGGGCAATCAGCCCCAGCATTTT
TRBV5-1	TRBJ2-3	medium-sized	.	CASSLTSTDTQYF	TGTGCCAGCAGTTTGACTAGCACAGATACGCAGTATTTT
TRBV20-1	TRBJ2-3	.	TRBD2	CSAPRGGLPDTQYF	TGCAGTGCTCCCCGGGGGGGCCTTCCAGATACGCAGTATTTT
TRBV27	TRBJ1-6	.	.	CASNGVGSPLHF	TGTGCCAGCAACGGGGTAGGCTCACCCCTCCACTTT
TRBV10-3	TRBJ2-7	many	TRBD2	CAISEQLAGGEGEQYF	TGTGCCATCAGTGAGCAACTAGCGGGGGGTGAGGGCGAGCAGTACTTC
TRBV6-5	TRBJ1-5	.	.	CASSPIGGYNQPQHF	TGTGCCAGCAGCCCAATAGGAGGATACAATCAGCCCCAGCATTTT
TRBV12-3/TRBV12-4	TRBJ2-2	few	.	CASQGAAGELFF	TGTGCCAGCCAGGGAGCGGCCGGGGAGCTGTTTTTT
TRBV4-2	TRBJ1-6	.	.	CASSLGGGSNSPLHF	TGTGCCAGCAGCCTCGGGGGGGGAAGTAATTCACCCCTCCACTTT
TRBV30	TRBJ1-2	many	.	CAWSVRAHYGYTF	TGTGCCTGGAGTGTACGGGCCCACTATGGCTACACCTTC
TRBV30	TRBJ2-7	few	.	CACSNGDEQYF	TGTGCCTGTTCTAACGGGGACGAGCAGTACTTC
TRBV5-1	TRBJ1-1	few	.	CASSQQGTEAFF	TGCGCCAGCAGCCAACAGGGCACTGAAGCTTTCTTT
TRBV28	TRBJ1-2	.	.	CASSLPSWDSYGYTF	TGTGCCAGCAGTTTACCCTCATGGGACTCCTACGGCTACACCTTC
TRBV3-1	TRBJ1-4	few	.	CASSQDRGNRMATMFF	TGTGCCAGCAGCCAAGATCGGGGCAATCGGATGGCGACAATGTTTTTT
TRBV5-1	TRBJ2-1	.	.	CASSLDWREQFF	TGCGCCAGCAGCTTGGACTGGCGGGAGCAGTTCTTC
TRBV27	TRBJ2-7	few	TRBD2	CASSFFGEGGTYEQYF	TGTGCCAGCAGTTTCTTTGGGGAGGGAGGAACCTACGAGCAGTACTTC
TRBV6-2/TRBV6-3	TRBJ2-1	many	.	CASSYSWGYNEQFF	TGTGCCAGCAGTTACTCCTGGGGCTACAATGAGCAGTTCTTC
TRBV9	TRBJ2-4	few	.	CASSPYRDASKNIQYF	TGTGCCAGCAGCCCTTACAGGGACGCCTCCAAAAACATTCAGTACTTC
TRBV19	TRBJ1-1	few	TRBD1	CASSIGAPDRGTEAFF	TGTGCCAGTAGTATTGGAGCACCAGACAGGGGAACTGAAGCTTTCTTT
TRBV4-3	TRBJ1-1	many	.	CASSQDLGVMNTEAFF	TGCGCCAGCAGCCAAGATCTCGGAGTGATGAACACTGAAGCTTTCTTT
TRBV12-3/TRBV12-4	TRBJ2-7	many	.	CASRSTDGPYEQYF	TGTGCCAGCAGGAGTACGGACGGGCCCTACGAGCAGTACTTC
TRBV5-1	TRBJ2-3	many	.	CASSFPSEEQADRKTQYF	TGCGCCAGCAGCTTCCCTAGCGAAGAGCAGGCGGACCGCAAGACGCAGTATTTT
TRBV12-3/TRBV12-4	TRBJ1-3	.	.	CASSQGEGNTIYF	TGTGCCAGCAGTCAGGGTGAGGGAAACACCATATATTTT
TRBV10-3	TRBJ1-5	few	.	CAISEESPIMGPQHF	TGTGCCATCAGTGAGGAGTCTCCAATCATGGGGCCCCAGCATTTT
TRBV4-3	TRBJ2-3	.	.	CASSQDLVDTQYF	TGCGCCAGCAGCCAAGATCTAGTGGATACGCAGTATTTT
TRBV20-1	TRBJ2-6	many	.	CSASQAGANVLTF	TGCAGTGCTAGCCAGGCTGGGGCCAACGTCCTGACTTTC
TRBV5-1	TRBJ2-2	.	TRBD1	CASSEGTGNAGELFF	TGCGCCAGCAGCGAAGGGACAGGGAATGCCGGGGAGCTGTTTTTT
TRBV2	TRBJ1-3	.	.	CASSWEGFSGNTIYF	TGTGCCAGCAGTTGGGAGGGATTCTCTGGAAACACCATATATTTT
TRBV12-3/TRBV12-4	TRBJ2-5	few	.	CASSSDRVQETQYF	TGTGCCAGCAGTTCGGACAGAGTCCAAGAGACCCAGTACTTC
TRBV6-5	TRBJ2-3	.	.	CASSYVRESGARHTQYF	TGTGCCAGCAGTTACGTCCGGGAGTCCGGTGCGCGGCATACGCAGTATTTT
TRBV6-6	TRBJ2-5	many	TRBD1	CASIRGQGARETQYF	TGTGCCAGCATTCGGGGACAGGGGGCAAGGGAGACCCAGTACTTC
TRBV5-6	TRBJ2-7	.	TRBD1	CASSPGTGLYEQYF	TGTGCCAGCAGCCCCGGGACAGGACTCTACGAGCAGTACTTC
TRBV6-5	TRBJ1-4	.	.	CASSYSRLGHPKDEKLFF	TGTGCCAGCAGTTACTCGAGGCTAGGACACCCGAAAGATGAAAAACTGTTTTTT
TRBV5-6	TRBJ2-2	many	.	CASSRDSGELFF	TGTGCCAGCAGCCGTGACAGCGGGGAGCTGTTTTTT
TRBV15	TRBJ2-3	many	TRBD2	CATSGHLSSGDSTDTQYF	TGTGCCACCAGCGGCCACTTAAGTAGCGGGGATAGCACAGATACGCAGTATTTT
TRBV18	TRBJ1-1	few	.	CASSQTEHTEAFF	TGTGCCAGCTCCCAGACAGAACACACTGAAGCTTTCTTT
TRBV6-4	TRBJ1-1	.	.	CASSDSSRATEAFF	TGTGCCAGCAGTGACTCATCGAGGGCTACTGAAGCTTTCTTT
TRBV19	TRBJ2-7	few	.	CASSMGWALYEQYF	TGTGCCAGTAGTATGGGTTGGGCACTCTACGAGCAGTACTTC
TRBV5-1	TRBJ2-5	.	TRBD2	CASSFDGVAGAQETQYF	TGCGCCAGCAGCTTCGACGGGGTAGCGGGTGCACAAGAGACCCAGTACTTC
TRBV6-2/TRBV6-3	TRBJ2-1	.	.	CASNGGVEQFF	TGTGCCAGCAACGGGGGAGTCGAGCAGTTCTTC
TRBV18	TRBJ1-1	.	.	CASSPISMSTEAFF	TGTGCCAGCTCACCAATATCCATGAGTACTGAAGCTTTCTTT
TRBV7-9	TRBJ2-1	many	.	CASRTDWFNCFF	TGTGCCAGCAGAACGGACTGGTTCAATTGTTTCTTC
TRBV3-1	TRBJ1-1	.	.	CASSQAGMGTEAFF	TGTGCCAGCAGCCAAGCGGGTATGGGCACTGAAGCTTTCTTT
TRBV7-8	TRBJ2-3	many	.	CASSARRMRTSTDTQYF	TGTGCCAGCAGCGCGAGGCGGATGAGAACTAGCACAGATACGCAGTATTTT
TRBV5-1	TRBJ2-3	few	.	CASMMGRDTQYF	TGCGCCAGCATGATGGGGAGAGATACGCAGTATTTT